Each of the 11 T cell receptor beta chains below was sequenced from the same sample in a study of breast tumors, draining lymph nodes, adjacent tissues. Axillary draining lymph nodes of breast cancer patients supplied the node samples. A single record per CDR3 protein comes from TCRdb applying MiXCR to the multiplex PCR reads. The sample has tens of thousands of distinct CDR3 sequences; roughly 30% are singletons. The sequenced sample was axillary lymph node tissue. These receptors were obtained from a female donor with breast cancer. Some clones in this sample may be carry-over from other donors' samples.

Comments on this clonotype: The junction differs from germline at one of its ends, possibly a read error. V gene TRBV18 combines with J gene TRBJ1-5, with D possibly TRBD1 on 5 matching bases. CDR1 and CDR2 from the germline V gene are KGHSH and LQKENI. This CDR3 spans 14 amino acids. The CDR3: CASSPQGGNQPQRF. The CDR3 region has the DNA TGTGCCAGCTCACCTCAGGGAGGCAATCAACCCCAGCGCTTT.

This clonotype turned up a few times. This rearrangement joins TRBV28 to TRBJ2-3; 10 bases are a match to TRBD2. Germline CDR1 and CDR2: MDHEN and SYDVKM. V lost 7 bases, J lost 2 bases, and 12 bases stayed unmatched. The CDR3 contains 17 residues. The CDR3 sequence is CASNLIRTSGITDTQYF. CDR3 in DNA: TGTGCCAGCAATCTCATTAGGACTAGCGGAATCACAGATACGCAGTATTTT.

This clonotype was seen a handful of times. This chain joins TRBV5-1 and TRBJ2-5; D might be TRBD1 or TRBD2, each matching 5 bases. CDR1 SGHRS and CDR2 YFSETQ come from the germline V gene. V was clipped by 2 bases and J by 8 bases, with 16 bases between them. This CDR3 spans 14 amino acids. CDR3 region: CASSLDTLGDTQYF. For the CDR3, the DNA is TGCGCCAGCAGCTTAGATACTCTCGGGGACACCCAGTACTTC.

This clonotype was counted ten times or more. The genes are TRBV9 and TRBJ2-2, with 13 bases matching TRBD2. The CDR3 loop spans 18 amino acids. The V and J ends lost 4 bases and 5 bases, in that order; junction bases with no gene match: 11. CDR1 is SGDLS, CDR2 YYNGEE, per germline. Here the CDR3 DNA reads TGTGCCAGCAGCCCGGCCCGGACTAGCGGGAGAGGAACCGGGGAGCTGTTTTTT. This translates into CASSPARTSGRGTGELFF.

Concerning this clonotype: With a much larger clone just one base away, this may be a read error. The chain combines TRBV20-1 with TRBJ1-1, with a weak D call TRBD1 (6 bases). CDR1 DFQATT and CDR2 SNEGSKA come from the germline V gene (reference sequence). The CDR3 totals 13 residues. The chain's CDR3 is CNARNRAGTEAFF. The CDR3 nucleotides are TGCAATGCTAGAAACAGGGCGGGCACTGAAGCTTTCTTT.

At least ten counts were recorded for this clonotype. This chain uses TRBV24-1 with TRBJ2-4, with D unclear. Germline CDR1 is KGHDR and CDR2 is SFDVKD. Trimming stripped 5 bases from V and 3 bases from J, with 10 bases between. The CDR3 spans 14 residues. The DNA for the CDR3 is TGTGCCACCAGTGGGTGGCCGGACAAAAACATTCAGTACTTC. As protein: CATSGWPDKNIQYF.

The chain links TRBV10-3 to TRBJ2-5, with D hard to call. The CDR3 sequence is 16 residues long. CDR1 and CDR2 from the germline V gene are ENHRY and SYGVKD. The V end was cut by 0 bases, the J end by 4 bases, with 15 bases between. CDR3 in DNA: TGTGCCATCAGTGAGTCGAACCCCCCGGTTCGAGAGACCCAGTACTTC. Translation: CAISESNPPVRETQYF.

In this sample, this clonotype turned up many times. This chain joins TRBV20-1 and TRBJ2-3; D unresolved. The germline gives CDR1 DFQATT, CDR2 SNEGSKA (reference sequence). The CDR3 sequence is 13 residues long. Trimming took 3 bases from V and 4 from J, leaving 11 bases between them. CDR3: CSASRLGADTQYF. CDR3 bases: TGCAGTGCTAGTCGTCTGGGTGCAGATACGCAGTATTTT.

This clonotype appeared many times. The V and J genes are TRBV20-1 and TRBJ2-1; 9 bases line up with TRBD2. V shed 6 bases, J shed 6 bases, and the junction held 6 bases outside the gene matches. The germline V gene has CDR1 DFQATT and CDR2 SNEGSKA (reference sequence). CDR3 length: 13 amino acids. CDR3 amino acids: CSAHSGRSNEQFF. The CDR3 DNA reads TGCAGTGCCCATAGCGGGAGATCCAATGAGCAGTTCTTC.

This sequence joins TRBV6-6 and TRBJ1-5, with D tentatively TRBD1 (5 bases). Germline-derived CDR1 and CDR2 are MNHNY and SVGAGI (reference sequence). The CDR3 is 14 amino acids. V was cut by 10 bases and J by 4 bases, with 17 bases left in between. The CDR3 loop is CATHPGQGNQPQHF. The CDR3 DNA reads as TGTGCCACCCACCCGGGGCAGGGTAATCAGCCCCAGCATTTT.

This clonotype has ten or more counts. This chain joins TRBV20-1 and TRBJ1-4, with a possible D match to TRBD1 (6 bases). The germline gives CDR1 DFQATT, CDR2 SNEGSKA (reference sequence). CDR3 size: 14 residues. Between the trimmed V and J ends, which lost 6 bases and 7 bases, there was a span of 18 bases. CDR3 protein: CSALIGGGGEKLFF. CDR3 in DNA: TGCAGTGCCCTTATAGGGGGAGGGGGTGAAAAACTGTTTTTT.